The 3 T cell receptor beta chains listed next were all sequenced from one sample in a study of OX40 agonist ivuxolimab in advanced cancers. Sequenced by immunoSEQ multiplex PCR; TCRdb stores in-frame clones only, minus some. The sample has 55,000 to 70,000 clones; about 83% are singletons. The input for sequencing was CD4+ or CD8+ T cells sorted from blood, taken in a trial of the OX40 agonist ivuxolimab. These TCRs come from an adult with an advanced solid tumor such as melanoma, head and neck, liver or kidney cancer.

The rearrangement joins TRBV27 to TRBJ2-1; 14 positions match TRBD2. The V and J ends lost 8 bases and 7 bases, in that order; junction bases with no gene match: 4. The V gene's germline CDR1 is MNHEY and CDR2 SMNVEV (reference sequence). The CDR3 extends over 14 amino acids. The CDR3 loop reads CASRGLAGGNEQFF. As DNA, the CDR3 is TGTGCCAGCCGCGGACTAGCGGGGGGAAATGAGCAGTTCTTC.

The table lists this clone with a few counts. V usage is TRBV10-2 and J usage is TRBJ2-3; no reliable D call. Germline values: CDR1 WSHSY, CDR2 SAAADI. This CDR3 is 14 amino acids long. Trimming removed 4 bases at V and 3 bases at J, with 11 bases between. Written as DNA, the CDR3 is TGCGCCAGCAGTGTTGGGTCGACTACAGATACGCAGTATTTT. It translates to CASSVGSTTDTQYF.

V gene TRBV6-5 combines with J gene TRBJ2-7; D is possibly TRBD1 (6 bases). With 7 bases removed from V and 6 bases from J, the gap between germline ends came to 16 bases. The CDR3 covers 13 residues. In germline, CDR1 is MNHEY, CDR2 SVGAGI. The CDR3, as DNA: TGTGCCAGCATCGGTACAGGGCCCACCGAGCAGTACTTC. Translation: CASIGTGPTEQYF.